There are a few counts of the clone carrying this T cell receptor beta chain. The data are from a study of PD-1 blockade in classical Hodgkin lymphoma. TCRdb's table, derived via immunoSEQ multiplex PCR, lists solely in-frame clones and lacks some. This sample carries about 44,000 clones, 66% of them seen once, and the ten largest clones take approximately 2.8%. Time point noted: cycle 4 day 1 (C4D1), after around six weeks of nivolumab. Every one of the patients relapsed after autologous stem cell transplantation (brentuximab vedotin exposure was variable). The TCR sequence derives from a human donor with classical Hodgkin lymphoma. This material consisted of peripheral blood mononuclear cells (PBMCs), taken before the fourth cycle of nivolumab.

CDR3 in DNA: TGTGCCTGGAGGATAGGGGGGCGGTACACTGAAGCTTTCTTT. It encodes CAWRIGGRYTEAFF. The V and J genes are TRBV30 and TRBJ1-1; maybe TRBD1 (6 bases). The length of the CDR3 is 14 residues. V gave up 3 bases and J gave up 3 bases, with 14 bases separating them. Germline V gene sequence: CDR1 GTSNPN, CDR2 SVGIG (reference sequence).